These 18 T cell receptor beta chains originate from one sample sequenced in a study of T cell repertoires in cytomegalovirus infection. The antigens for these receptors are not known. TCRdb called the reads again in MiXCR, with one record for every CDR3 protein. This table holds some 940,000 distinct CDR3 sequences, roughly 31% found once. Material: cultured CD8+ T cells from PBMCs, obtained from culture after CMV antigen stimulation. The receptors shown here come from a human donor in good health (CMV status not recorded). Some clones in this sample may be carry-over from other donors' samples.

This chain uses TRBV7-6 with TRBJ2-7; TRBD1 is a possible D gene (5 bases). This CDR3 comprises 13 residues. V was clipped by 5 bases and J by 4 bases, with 12 bases between them. The germline CDR1 and CDR2 sequences are SGHVS and FNYEAQ. CDR3 sequence reads: CASSPIGAYEQYV. CDR3 bases: TGTGCCAGCAGCCCGATAGGGGCGTACGAGCAGTACGTC.

The table lists this clonotype with a few counts. The chain recombines TRBV7-9 with TRBJ2-7, with D unclear. Germline V lookup: CDR1 SEHNR, CDR2 FQNEAQ (reference sequence). The V and J ends lost 2 bases and 1 base respectively, with 6 bases between them. The CDR3 contains 13 residues. The DNA for the CDR3 is TGTGCCAGCAGCTTACCACTATCCTACGAGCAGTACTTC. This codes for CASSLPLSYEQYF. Full variable domain (outside the CDR3, taken from reference TRBV7-9 and TRBJ2-7): DTGVSQNPRHKITKRGQNVTFRCDPISEHNRLYWYRQTLGQGPEFLTYFQNEAQLEKSRLLSDRFSAERPKGSFSTLEIQRTEQGDSAMYLCASSLPLSYEQYFGPGTRLTVT.

The chain employs TRBV7-2 and TRBJ1-2; D not certain. The CDR3 is made up of 13 amino acids. The germline CDR1 and CDR2 sequences are SGHTA and FQGNSA. With 8 bases removed from V and 4 bases from J, the gap between germline ends came to 14 bases. CDR3 in amino acids: CASVGRSSYGYTF. The CDR3 nucleotides read TGTGCCAGCGTCGGGAGGAGTAGCTATGGCTACACCTTC.

In the case of this clonotype: This could be a read error, since a much larger clone is one nucleotide away. This chain joins TRBV7-6 and TRBJ2-5, with 10 positions matching TRBD2. Germline V CDR1 and CDR2: SGHVS, FNYEAQ. The CDR3 totals 16 residues. The CDR3 spells CVSSHGASGGQETQYF. Here the CDR3 DNA reads TGTGTCAGCAGCCATGGGGCTAGCGGGGGCCAAGAGACCCAGTACTTC.

The chain couples TRBV2 to TRBJ1-2; 10 bases are shared with TRBD1. The CDR3 is made up of 12 amino acids. J gave up 7 bases and V 11 bases, and 7 bases lay outside the gene matches. Germline V gene sequence: CDR1 SNHLY, CDR2 FYNNEI. The CDR3 sequence is CAAGGTGAGYTF. For the CDR3, the DNA is TGTGCCGCGGGGGGGACAGGGGCTGGCTACACCTTC.

This clonotype occurred a few times. The J gene is TRBJ1-1, the V gene TRBV28; unclear D gene. In germline, CDR1 is MDHEN, CDR2 SYDVKM. This CDR3 has 14 residues. Trimming took off 2 bases at V and 5 bases at J, with 12 bases between the two ends. Written as DNA, the CDR3 is TGTGCCAGCAGTTTAATCCGGGTAGGAACTGAAGCTTTCTTT. Protein: CASSLIRVGTEAFF. Drawing the rest from reference TRBV28 and TRBJ1-1, the complete variable domain is DVKVTQSSRYLVKRTGEKVFLECVQDMDHENMFWYRQDPGLGLRLIYFSYDVKMKEKGDIPEGYSVSREKKERFSLILESASTNQTSMYLCASSLIRVGTEAFFGQGTRLTVV.

The chain is built from TRBV6-1 and TRBJ1-1, with 8 bases lining up with TRBD1. Trimming removed 6 bases from V and 3 bases from J; junction bases left unmatched: 9. CDR1 MNHNS and CDR2 SASEGT come from the germline V gene. There are 15 residues in the CDR3. CDR3 nucleotides: TGTGCCAGCAGGCCTGACAGGGGAGGAGACACTGAAGCTTTCTTT. Amino acid sequence: CASRPDRGGDTEAFF.

This clonotype was counted only a few times. The rearrangement uses TRBV7-9 and TRBJ2-2; 8 positions agree with TRBD2. The CDR3 totals 14 residues. V lost 8 bases, J lost 10 bases, and 12 bases stayed unmatched. CDR1 is SEHNR and CDR2 is FQNEAQ in the germline V gene (reference sequence). The CDR3 loop is CASLPGGTPLELFF. As DNA, the CDR3 is TGTGCCAGCCTACCGGGGGGGACCCCGTTGGAGCTGTTTTTT.

This sequence joins TRBV6-2 or TRBV6-3 and TRBJ2-3; D is possibly TRBD1 or TRBD2 (5 bases each). Trimming shortened V by 10 bases and J by 6 bases, and 17 bases separated the two germline ends. The CDR3 runs to 13 residues. Germline lookup yields CDR1 MNHEY and CDR2 SVGEGT. CDR3: CATREHPADTQYF. CDR3 bases: TGTGCCACCAGGGAGCACCCGGCTGATACGCAGTATTTT.

CDR3 amino acids: CASSRDRRGIEKLFF. The CDR3 DNA reads TGTGCCAGTAGCAGGGACCGAAGGGGGATTGAAAAACTGTTTTTT. The chain uses TRBV19 and TRBJ1-4; D is perhaps TRBD1 (6 bases). The CDR3 contains 15 residues. The ends were cut back, 6 bases at V and 7 bases at J, with 18 bases in the middle. Germline loops: CDR1 LNHDA, CDR2 SQIVND (reference sequence).

This clonotype was recorded a few times. The chain links TRBV5-4 to TRBJ2-1; D tentatively reads TRBD1 or TRBD2 (5 bases each). Trimming shortened V by 5 bases and J by 7 bases, and 10 bases separated the two germline ends. Germline CDR1 SGHNT, CDR2 YYREEE (reference sequence). The length of the CDR3 is 12 residues. The CDR3, as DNA: TGTGCCAGCAGAGGGACCGCTAATGAGCAGTTCTTC. It translates to CASRGTANEQFF. Supplemented by reference TRBV5-4 and TRBJ2-1, the full variable domain reads ETGVTQSPTHLIKTRGQQVTLRCSSQSGHNTVSWYQQALGQGPQFIFQYYREEENGRGNFPPRFSGLQFPNYSSELNVNALELDDSALYLCASRGTANEQFFGPGTRLTVL.

This clonotype showed up just a few times. The chain combines TRBV4-2 with TRBJ1-1; no clear D. This CDR3 is 16 amino acids long. Trimming cost V 0 bases and J 1 base, with 12 bases left between them. CDR1 and CDR2 (germline): LGHNA, YNFKEQ. CDR3: CASSQEGSGTNTEAFF. CDR3 sequence (DNA): TGTGCCAGCAGCCAAGAGGGATCGGGTACGAACACTGAAGCTTTCTTT.

This clonotype was seen only a few times. V gene TRBV5-5 combines with J gene TRBJ1-1; no clear D gene. In germline, CDR1 is SGHKS, CDR2 YYEKEE (reference sequence). Trimming cost V 4 bases and J 7 bases, with 11 bases left between them. The CDR3 consists of 12 residues. CDR3 region: CASSPGWREAFF. The DNA for the CDR3 is TGTGCCAGCAGCCCGGGGTGGCGTGAAGCTTTCTTT.

This clonotype was recorded only once. The chain recombines TRBV11-3 with TRBJ2-2, with D tentatively TRBD2 (5 bases). In germline, CDR1 is SGHNT, CDR2 YENEEA. The ends were cut back, 5 bases at V and 7 bases at J, with 14 bases in the middle. The CDR3 is 14 residues long. CDR3: CASSPHGEGGELFF. CDR3 in DNA: TGTGCCAGCAGCCCGCACGGCGAGGGCGGGGAGCTGTTTTTT. Variable domain in full (rest from reference TRBV11-3 and TRBJ2-2): EAGVVQSPRYKIIEKKQPVAFWCNPISGHNTLYWYLQNLGQGPELLIRYENEEAVDDSQLPKDRFSAERLKGVDSTLKIQPAELGDSAVYLCASSPHGEGGELFFGEGSRLTVL.

Ten or more counts support this clonotype. The chain is built from TRBV5-4 and TRBJ1-1, with 8 bases fitting TRBD1. Germline V lookup: CDR1 SGHNT, CDR2 YYREEE (reference sequence). J lost 0 bases, V lost 0 bases, and 10 bases had no gene match. The CDR3 is 18 residues long. The CDR3, as DNA: TGTGCCAGCAGCTTGGACCGGGACAGGCCGTATGTGAACACTGAAGCTTTCTTT. Its protein is CASSLDRDRPYVNTEAFF.

The sample holds many counts of this clonotype. The rearrangement uses TRBV7-2 and TRBJ2-1; possibly TRBD2 for D (5 bases). CDR3 length: 16 amino acids. Trimming removed 5 bases at V and 7 bases at J, with 21 bases between. Germline values: CDR1 SGHTA, CDR2 FQGNSA. CDR3: CASSGVRAAPTNEQFF. The CDR3 DNA is TGTGCCAGCAGCGGTGTTAGAGCGGCTCCCACAAATGAGCAGTTCTTC.

This clonotype was picked up a small number of times. The chain carries TRBV27 and TRBJ1-1, with D perhaps TRBD1 (6 bases). The CDR3 sequence is 14 residues long. V lost 2 bases and J 5 bases, leaving 12 bases between the germline ends. In germline, CDR1 is MNHEY, CDR2 SMNVEV (reference sequence). The CDR3 is CASSLVGQGTEAFF. Here the CDR3 DNA reads TGTGCCAGCAGTTTAGTGGGGCAGGGGACTGAAGCTTTCTTT.

About this clonotype: Germline is not matched at one junction end, which may reflect a read error. CDR3 region: CVSRRDGGAWDTQYF. CDR3 DNA sequence: TGTGTCAGCAGAAGGGACGGGGGGGCGTGGGATACGCAGTATTTT. The V call is TRBV7-6, the J call TRBJ2-3; 8 nucleotides agree with TRBD2. CDR3 size: 15 residues. CDR1 is SGHVS, CDR2 FNYEAQ, per germline.